This T cell receptor beta chain stems from a study of shared clonotypes between healthy human individuals. Findings and limits, study-wide: Clonotypes which were not shared had lower generation probabilities than clonotypes that all four donors shared.

Healthy and HIV-negative, the adult donors had no recent acute infections or vaccinations. Every donor was a Caucasian adult from Nashville, Tennessee. Data came from immunoSEQ multiplex PCR; TCRdb stores just in-frame clones and leaves some out. Among about 530,000 clones listed, about 96% were seen once. The CDR3 spans 10 residues. Germline assignment: CDR1 DFQATT and CDR2 SNEGSKA (reference sequence). Trimming cost V 6 bases and J 5 bases, with 7 bases left between them. Turning to this clone: Its matching antigen is unknown.

The receptor comes from a woman between 25 and 40 years old in good health. Material for sequencing was naive CD4+ T cells sorted from blood. The subset was: CD45RA+ positively selected. The chain combines TRBV20-1 with TRBJ1-1; D unclear. CDR3 protein: CSATDTEAFF. CDR3 coding DNA: TGCAGTGCCACAGATACTGAAGCTTTCTTT.